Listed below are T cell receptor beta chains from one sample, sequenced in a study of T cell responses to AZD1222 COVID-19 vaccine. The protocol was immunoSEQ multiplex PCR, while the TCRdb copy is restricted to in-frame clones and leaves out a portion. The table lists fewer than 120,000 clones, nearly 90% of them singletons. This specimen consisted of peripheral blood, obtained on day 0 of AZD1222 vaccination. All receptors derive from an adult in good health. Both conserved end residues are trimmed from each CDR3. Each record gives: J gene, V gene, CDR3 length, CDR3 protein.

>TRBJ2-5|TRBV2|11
ASGDRDQETQY
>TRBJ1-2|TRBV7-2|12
ASSLNRGDYGYT
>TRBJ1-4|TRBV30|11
AWSFGGAEKLF
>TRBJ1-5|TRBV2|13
ASSEQDRALEPQH
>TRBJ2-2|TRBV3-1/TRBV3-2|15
ASSQDRQSPSTGELF
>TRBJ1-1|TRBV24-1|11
ATSVPGDTEAF
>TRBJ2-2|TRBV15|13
ATSRAGGYTGELF
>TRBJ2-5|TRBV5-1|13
ASRSGGLAGETQY
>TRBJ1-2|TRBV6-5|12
ASSLDRGNYGYT
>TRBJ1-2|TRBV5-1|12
ASSTPGQGSGYT
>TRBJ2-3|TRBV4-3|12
ASSLRGAADTQY
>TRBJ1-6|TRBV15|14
ATSRDWDRGNSPLH
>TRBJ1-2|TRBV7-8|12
ASSSGEGVYGYT
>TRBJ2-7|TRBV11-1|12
ASSLERGLYEQY
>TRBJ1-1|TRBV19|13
ASSSSGTGDTEAF
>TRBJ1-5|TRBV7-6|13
ASSLNTGSNQPQH
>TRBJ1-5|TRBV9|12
ASSTDSSNQPQH
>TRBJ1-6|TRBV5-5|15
ASSFEFVGQGNSPLH
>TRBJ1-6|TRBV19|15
ASSPPALRDINSPLH
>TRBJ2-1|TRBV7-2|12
ASSSTGVYDEQF
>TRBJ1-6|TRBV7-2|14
ASSLFPAAEGSPLH
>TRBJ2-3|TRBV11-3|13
ASSSGSGTTNTQY
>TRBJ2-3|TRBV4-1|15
ASSQDKEGAGTDTQY
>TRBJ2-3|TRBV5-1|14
ASSLAVTSNTDTQY